These 18 T cell receptor beta chains came from one sample sequenced in a study of OX40 agonist ivuxolimab in advanced cancers. Sequenced by immunoSEQ multiplex PCR; TCRdb stores in-frame clones only, minus some. The table shows about 64,000 clones, with roughly 80% occurring only once. Sequenced here: CD4+ or CD8+ T cells sorted from blood, sampled in a trial of the OX40 agonist ivuxolimab. All receptors derive from an adult with an advanced solid tumor such as melanoma, head and neck, liver or kidney cancer.

On this clone itself: The same CDR3 is also encoded by other DNA sequences in this sample. This rearrangement joins TRBV30 to TRBJ1-2; 9 bases agree with TRBD1. With V trimmed by 3 bases and J by 6 bases, 5 bases remained unmatched. The germline V gene has CDR1 GTSNPN and CDR2 SVGIG (reference sequence). This CDR3 is 13 amino acids long. CDR3 DNA sequence: TGTGCCTGGAGGCTACAGGGGGCTAATGGCTACACCTTC. Residues: CAWRLQGANGYTF.

The rearrangement joins TRBV2 to TRBJ2-1, with 7 bases aligning to TRBD2. CDR3 length: 11 residues. J gave up 12 bases and V 2 bases, and 1 base lay outside the gene matches. The germline CDR1 and CDR2 sequences are SNHLY and FYNNEI. The CDR3 region has the DNA TGTGCCAGCAGTGAAACGGGAGGGCAGTTCTTC. It codes for CASSETGGQFF.

This rearrangement joins TRBV5-6 to TRBJ1-1; the D gene is possibly TRBD1 (5 bases). Germline-derived CDR1 and CDR2 are SGHDT and YYEEEE. The V and J ends lost 1 base and 10 bases respectively, with 23 bases between them. The CDR3 spans 16 residues. As DNA, the CDR3 is TGTGCCAGCAGCTTGAGTTATCTAGTAGATCGGGGGGGAGCTTTCTTT. Translation gives CASSLSYLVDRGGAFF.

The chain's CDR3 is CASSHWDRAYEQYF. The CDR3 bases are TGCGCCAGCAGCCACTGGGACAGGGCCTACGAGCAGTACTTC. V is TRBV4-3 and J is TRBJ2-7; TRBD1 aligns across 9 bases. The CDR3 runs to 14 residues. From germline, CDR1 is LGHNA and CDR2 YSLEER. V lost 3 bases to trimming and J lost 2 bases; unmatched junction nucleotides: 2.

The chain carries TRBV5-8 and TRBJ2-1; perhaps TRBD1 as D (6 bases). CDR3 length: 15 amino acids. V was trimmed by 2 bases and J by 6 bases, leaving 15 bases between them. From germline, CDR1 is SGHTS and CDR2 YDEGEE. The CDR3 region has the DNA TGTGCCAGCAGCTTACAGGGTTTTATGGTCAATGAGCAGTTCTTC. This gives the protein CASSLQGFMVNEQFF.

In nucleotides, the CDR3 is TGTGCCAGCACCCCGGGGGGGCGGCCGGACTATGGCTACACCTTC. Translation: CASTPGGRPDYGYTF. This chain links TRBV6-5 with TRBJ1-2, with D tentatively TRBD1 (6 bases). CDR1 is MNHEY, CDR2 SVGAGI, per germline. CDR3 size: 15 residues. Trimming stripped 7 bases from V and 3 bases from J, with 18 bases between.

The chain uses TRBV7-2 and TRBJ2-2; 10 nucleotides match TRBD2. V dropped 2 bases and J dropped 0; count of bases not matched to a gene: 3. The CDR3 consists of 17 residues. Germline V gives CDR1 SGHTA, CDR2 FQGNSA. The CDR3 coding sequence is TGTGCCAGCAGCTTAAGAGCGGGAGGGACGAACACCGGGGAGCTGTTTTTT. As protein: CASSLRAGGTNTGELFF.

This clone was counted once. Here the CDR3 DNA reads TGTGCCAGCTCACCGGGACAGTTCCTAGGGAATGAGCAGTTCTTC. It yields the protein CASSPGQFLGNEQFF. The chain employs TRBV18 and TRBJ2-1, with 7 bases fitting TRBD1. J was trimmed by 7 bases and V by 3 bases; bases with no gene match: 9. Germline values: CDR1 KGHSH, CDR2 LQKENI. The CDR3 has 15 residues. The full variable domain, completed using reference TRBV18 and TRBJ2-1, is NAGVMQNPRHLVRRRGQEARLRCSPMKGHSHVYWYRQLPEEGLKFMVYLQKENIIDESGMPKERFSAEFPKEGPSILRIQQVVRGDSAAYFCASSPGQFLGNEQFFGPGTRLTVL.

This chain links TRBV6-5 with TRBJ1-5; weak D call: TRBD1 (6 bases). Germline CDR1 is MNHEY and CDR2 is SVGAGI. Trimming pared 6 bases from V and 1 base from J, leaving 13 bases between. The CDR3 runs 15 residues. CDR3 bases: TGTGCCAGCAGCCGGAACAGGGAAAGCAATCAGCCCCAGCATTTT. Its translation is CASSRNRESNQPQHF.

The CDR3 sequence is CASSDPTLPEAFF. The CDR3 coding sequence is TGCGCCAGCAGCGACCCTACACTACCCGAAGCTTTCTTT. This chain uses TRBV5-1 with TRBJ1-1; D remains ambiguous. Per germline, CDR1 SGHRS and CDR2 YFSETQ. This CDR3 has 13 amino acids. Trimming shortened V by 4 bases and J by 8 bases, and 15 bases separated the two germline ends.

The V and J genes are TRBV19 and TRBJ2-1; 9 bases are shared with TRBD1. The trim removed 5 bases at V and 7 bases at J, leaving 12 bases unmatched. The CDR3 length is 16 residues. Germline lookup yields CDR1 LNHDA and CDR2 SQIVND (reference sequence). Here the CDR3 reads CASSRRDRDLRNEQFF. The CDR3 DNA is TGTGCCAGTAGTCGTCGGGACAGGGACCTTCGGAATGAGCAGTTCTTC.

The rearrangement links TRBV6-5 to TRBJ2-2; 7 bases align to TRBD2. CDR3 length equals 13 residues. The germline V gene has CDR1 MNHEY and CDR2 SVGAGI. Unmatched junction bases numbered 4, after V lost 6 bases and J lost 6 bases. CDR3 loop: CASRAGWAGELFF. CDR3 nucleotides: TGTGCCAGCAGAGCGGGGTGGGCCGGGGAGCTGTTTTTT.

The chain joins TRBV9 to TRBJ2-5, with 9 bases aligning to TRBD2. Germline V gene data show CDR1 as SGDLS and CDR2 as YYNGEE. The trim removed 3 bases at V and 4 bases at J, leaving 7 bases unmatched. CDR3 length: 15 amino acids. Written as DNA, the CDR3 is TGTGCCAGCAGCGATATAGCGGGGGCTCCAGAGACCCAGTACTTC. This encodes CASSDIAGAPETQYF.

This sequence joins TRBV19 and TRBJ1-4; TRBD1 is a possible D gene (5 bases). The germline V gene encodes CDR1 LNHDA and CDR2 SQIVND (reference sequence). The V end was cut by 3 bases, the J end by 7 bases, with 15 bases between. There are 15 residues in the CDR3. The CDR3 DNA sequence: TGTGCCAGTAGTATCGGGGGATCACCCGGTGAAAAACTGTTTTTT. Its protein product is CASSIGGSPGEKLFF.

The chain carries TRBV5-1 and TRBJ1-3; a possible D gene is TRBD1 (6 bases). Germline-derived CDR1 and CDR2 are SGHRS and YFSETQ. This CDR3 is 16 amino acids long. With 0 bases removed from V and 3 bases from J, the gap between germline ends came to 13 bases. The CDR3, as DNA: TGCGCCAGCAGCTTGGCGCCAGGGGTGGTTGGAAACACCATATATTTT. Its translation: CASSLAPGVVGNTIYF.

The gene calls are TRBV11-3 and TRBJ2-3; 9 bases line up with TRBD1. This CDR3 comprises 15 residues. Unmatched junction bases numbered 8, after V lost 4 bases and J lost 6 bases. Germline V lookup: CDR1 SGHNT, CDR2 YENEEA. CDR3 sequence reads: CASSSRQGGRDTQYF. The CDR3 nucleotides read TGTGCCAGCAGCTCCCGACAGGGGGGAAGGGATACGCAGTATTTT.

The V and J genes are TRBV15 and TRBJ2-7; 7 bases are a match to TRBD1. Germline V gene sequence: CDR1 LNHNV, CDR2 YYDKDF (reference sequence). Trimming cost V 1 base and J 0 bases; bases outside gene matches: 6. This CDR3 spans 16 amino acids. The CDR3 nucleotides are TGTGCCACCAGCAGAGCTCCGGGACAGAGCTCCTACGAGCAGTACTTC. This translates into CATSRAPGQSSYEQYF.

The chain carries TRBV7-3 and TRBJ2-2; 8 bases are shared with TRBD2. Germline CDR1 and CDR2: SGHTA and FQGTGA. Germline trimming cut 1 base from V and 7 bases from J; bases unmatched to any gene: 5. CDR3 length: 15 amino acids. CDR3 residues: CASSLNSGTNGELFF. The CDR3 nucleotides read TGTGCCAGCAGCTTAAATAGCGGGACAAACGGGGAGCTGTTTTTT.